This entry lists 6 T cell receptor beta chains sequenced from one sample in a study of intratumoral heterogeneity in liver cancer. Each tumour sample represents a distinct, spatially separated region of the hepatocellular carcinoma nodule. TCRdb keeps only in-frame clones here, not all; method: immunoSEQ multiplex PCR. The data hold thousands of clones, with approximately 70% observed a single time. Sequencing used tumor tissue, obtained before any cancer treatment. These receptors all come from a woman in her 70s with hepatocellular carcinoma.

This clone was picked up a small number of times. J is TRBJ2-7 and V is TRBV6-5, with 8 bases matching TRBD1. J lost 0 bases, V lost 0 bases, and 1 base had no gene match. The germline V gene encodes CDR1 MNHEY and CDR2 SVGAGI. CDR3 length: 15 amino acids. This CDR3 reads CASSYSGTGSYEQYF. The CDR3 bases are TGTGCCAGCAGTTACTCGGGGACAGGCTCCTACGAGCAGTACTTC.

The chain joins TRBV10-3 to TRBJ1-3, with a weak D call TRBD1 (5 bases). CDR1 is ENHRY, CDR2 SYGVKD, per germline. The CDR3 loop spans 18 amino acids. Trimming cost V 4 bases and J 0 bases, with 19 bases left between them. As DNA, the CDR3 is TGTGCCATCAGTGGTGGGGGACCGCGTGCTTACTCTGGAAACACCATATATTTT. This codes for CAISGGGPRAYSGNTIYF.

The rearrangement joins TRBV7-2 to TRBJ2-7; 9 nucleotides align to TRBD1. Germline assignment: CDR1 SGHTA and CDR2 FQGNSA. The CDR3 sequence is 15 residues long. The V segment lost 5 bases and the J segment 5 bases; nucleotides outside the gene matches: 10. This CDR3 is CASSPGQGRQNEQYF. The CDR3, as DNA: TGTGCCAGCAGCCCGGGACAGGGCCGCCAGAACGAGCAGTACTTC.

The chain combines TRBV18 with TRBJ2-1; 9 nucleotides match TRBD1. The CDR3 covers 19 residues. In germline, CDR1 is KGHSH, CDR2 LQKENI. With 6 bases clipped from V and 0 bases from J, the junction kept 15 bases outside the gene matches. CDR3 sequence: CASSLDRGRGGDSYNEQFF. The CDR3 DNA reads TGTGCCAGCTCGCTGGACAGGGGTCGAGGCGGAGACTCCTACAATGAGCAGTTCTTC.

The chain combines TRBV24-1 with TRBJ2-6; unclear D gene. Trimming took 12 bases from V and 0 from J, leaving 11 bases between them. The CDR3 spans 14 residues. Germline V gene data show CDR1 as KGHDR and CDR2 as SFDVKD. CDR3 amino acids: CAPALVSGANVLTF. The CDR3 region has the DNA TGTGCCCCCGCATTAGTCTCTGGGGCCAACGTCCTGACTTTC.

The chain is built from TRBV25-1 and TRBJ2-1; D not certain. The V end lost 1 base, the J end lost 10 bases, and 8 bases lay between the germline ends. Germline CDR1 MGHDK, CDR2 SYGVNS. There are 12 residues in the CDR3. The CDR3 DNA follows: TGTGCCAGCAGTGAATGGGCGGAAGAGCAGTTCTTC. Protein product: CASSEWAEEQFF.